This TCR beta chain is drawn from a study of Ad26.COV2.S vaccination and SARS-CoV-2 variants. Study details: Donor was assigned to the Ad26.COV2.S arm of trial COV1001. Overall study findings and caveats: Individuals receiving vaccine had higher spike-specific TCR breadth than placebo recipients did. It is possible that the TCR breadth and depth analyses underestimated the total T cell responses.

Data came from immunoSEQ multiplex PCR; TCRdb stores just in-frame clones and leaves some out. The sample includes some 270,000 clones, around 90% of them seen just once. Treatment here: about 20 received Ad26.COV2.S at low or high dose, single or two shots; 5 received placebo; per-sample allocation not given. At day 63 after the first vaccine or placebo injection, samples were drawn. About this clone: No antigen is known for it.

Sequenced material: peripheral blood, taken in a trial of Ad26.COV2.S vaccine versus placebo. This clonotype originated in a person aged 18-60 years who received the Ad26.COV2.S COVID-19 vaccine or a placebo.

CDR3: CASSQAGGAGNEQFF. CDR3 nucleotides: TGTGCCAGCAGCCAAGCCGGGGGGGCTGGGAATGAGCAGTTCTTC. This rearrangement joins TRBV14 to TRBJ2-1; the match to TRBD2 covers 8 bases. Unmatched junction bases numbered 6, after V lost 1 base and J lost 7 bases. Germline CDR1 is SGHDN and CDR2 is FVKESK. The CDR3 contains 15 residues.